The sequence of this TCR beta chain was determined in a study of shared clonotypes between healthy human individuals (dated by TCRdb to 2018 to 2020). Context from the whole study: Two women and a few men aged 18 to 49 years were included in the cohort. The study deeply sequenced blood TCR repertoires of five healthy adults to estimate repertoire size and the extent of clonotype sharing between individuals. Between about 0.85 and 8.9 billion PBMCs per donor were obtained by leukapheresis. Libraries were prepared and TCR repertoires were sequenced by different laboratories using diverse techniques, in order to increase sequencing depth and limit assay-specific biases. For each donor, three plates each were used for CD4 naive and CD4 memory, two plates were used for CD8 naive, and one plate was used for CD8 memory.

The cysteine opens and the phenylalanine closes a CDR3 of 14 amino acids. CDR3 DNA only is kept here, 42 bases in frame from base 1. Relative to germline, V is missing 5 bases and J is missing 7 bases, with 4 bases of the junction outside any gene match. Via the germline V gene (reference sequence), CDR1 is GTSNPN and CDR2 SVGIG. Using the deep immunoSEQ assay, multiplex PCR amplified TCR CDR3 regions from genomic DNA. For each cell subset, the extracted genomic DNA was distributed evenly across all wells of several immunoSEQ 96-well plates, and each plate served as one replicate. For sorted subsets, each replicate PCR was loaded with approximately 200 ng genomic DNA, equivalent to 30,000 or so T cell genomes. Purified libraries were quantified with a Qubit 3.0 fluorometer, sized on a Bioanalyzer 2100, and re-quantified with the KAPA Library Quantification kit. Every immunoSEQ 96-well plate was sequenced on a dedicated single-read 150-cycle Illumina NextSeq 550 flow cell. On the authors' methods: Because the immunoSEQ output held only junctional sequences and lacked quality scores, the filtering could not match the filtering applied to full-length reads. To assign V/J genes and CDR3, sequences were annotated against IMGT germline references using PyIR, a Python wrapper for IgBLAST v1.9. Any read was removed if the V/J assignment was weak (E-value above 1e-6), the CDR3 was missing, or the read contained stop codons, out-of-frame junctions, or ambiguous translated residues. V3J clonotypes were defined as sequences sharing the same inferred V gene, J gene, and CDR3 amino acid sequence. The percentage overlap between two repertoires was calculated by dividing the number of shared unique clonotypes by the size of the smaller repertoire. RTK rarefaction, the Chao1 estimator, and Recon v2.1 estimates of unobserved clonotypes were used to assess repertoire richness. Generation probabilities for all TCRbeta clonotypes obtained by the gDNA method from a handful of donors were computed using OLGA. This immuneACCESS table, as held by TCRdb, lists in-frame sequences with V and J called but not all clones. Of the missing ones, under half trace to an unresolved V gene in checked studies; the others have no known cause. D and trimming come from the DNA, and the V and J calls and clone size come from that table. The sample yields more than 2 million clones; over 85% were counted once. More than 0.1% of the sample comes from the top ten.

The donors were healthy, HIV-negative adults with no recently reported acute infections or vaccinations. Only Caucasian adults living in Nashville, Tennessee, USA were represented among the donors. Magnetic negative selection was used to enrich CD4+ T cells, after which naive cells were positively selected on CD45RA and the negative fraction became the memory subset. After blood collection by leukapheresis, PBMCs were isolated using Ficoll-Histopaque density gradient centrifugation and then cryopreserved in the vapor phase of liquid nitrogen. Analytical flow cytometry was used to check the purity and quantity of each magnetically sorted T cell population. Each sorted fraction had its genomic DNA isolated and then quantified by UV absorbance on a Nanodrop 2000c. Findings and caveats that apply to the study as a whole: Sampling was limited to blood, and TCR repertoires in tissue likely differ from TCR repertoires in blood. Pairwise subsampling indicated that sequencing depth was expected to affect the degree of clonotype sharing among donors. Rarefaction of sorted-subset datasets indicated incomplete sequencing despite the large sequencing depth. When several donors were compared, the shared fraction of clonotypes was roughly 5% for naive CD4, approximately 3.5% for naive CD8, more than 2% for memory CD4, and 0.35% to 0.4% for memory CD8. Naive subsets generally had larger estimated clonotype richness than memory subsets did. Compared with non-shared clonotypes, the clonotypes found in all four sorted-subset donors had higher generation probabilities. Because the study included a small number of donors, the genetic and exposure-history diversity represented was limited.

About this clone: It lacks a known antigen. Base qualities are not provided; no much larger clone lies one nucleotide away.

The chain is encoded by TRBV30 joined to TRBJ1-6, and 11 junctional nucleotides match TRBD1. This TCR came from a man aged 18 to 35 in good health. The sequenced material came from naive CD4+ T cells sorted from blood. Taken with the paper, the label for cell subset or site translates to: CD45RA+ positively selected. The DNA is as follows: TGTGCCTGGGTGGACAGGGGGCCGAATTCACCCCTCCACTTT. It is translated as CAWVDRGPNSPLHF. Here the CDR3 is joined to the reference TRBV30 and TRBJ1-6 genes, and the full variable domain is: SQTIHQWPATLVQPVGSPLSLECTVEGTSNPNLYWYRQAAGRGLQLLFYSVGIGQISSEVPQNLSASRPQDRQFILSSKKLLLSDSGFYLCAWVDRGPNSPLHFGNGTRLTVT.